These 8 T cell receptor beta chains came from one sample sequenced in a study of blood T cell repertoires in COVID-19. Repertoires were generated with immunoSEQ multiplex PCR, while TCRdb's copy carries only in-frame clones and drops some. The profile shows 200,000 to 250,000 clones, approximately 80% of them singletons. The material sequenced was peripheral blood. All receptors come from a man in his forties or fifties with active or convalescent COVID-19.

This rearrangement joins TRBV18 to TRBJ1-2; D unclear. This CDR3 has 14 amino acids. Germline assignment: CDR1 KGHSH and CDR2 LQKENI. With 4 bases removed from V and 4 bases from J, the gap between germline ends came to 13 bases. CDR3: CASSLYRDPYGYTF. CDR3 DNA sequence: TGTGCCAGCTCACTGTATCGGGATCCCTATGGCTACACCTTC.

The rearrangement links TRBV24-1 to TRBJ1-2, with 11 bases that match TRBD1. Trimming took 2 bases from V and 6 from J; bases not matched to a gene: 10. This CDR3 has 17 residues. Germline V gene lookup returns CDR1 KGHDR and CDR2 SFDVKD. Here the CDR3 DNA reads TGTGCCACCAGTGATTCGGGTCGGACAGGGGGCGCCGATGGCTACACCTTC. Protein product: CATSDSGRTGGADGYTF.

The rearrangement uses TRBV7-2 and TRBJ2-3, with D possibly matching TRBD2 (6 bases). The CDR3 loop spans 17 amino acids. V was trimmed by 4 bases and J by 10 bases, leaving 27 bases between them. Germline lookup yields CDR1 SGHTA and CDR2 FQGNSA. CDR3 protein: CASSSNSGLSPPRAQYF. DNA of the CDR3: TGTGCCAGCAGCTCGAATTCGGGACTTTCACCCCCCAGGGCGCAGTATTTT.

V gene TRBV5-1 combines with J gene TRBJ2-2, with TRBD2 matching 7 bases. Germline V CDR1 and CDR2: SGHRS, YFSETQ. Germline trimming cut 0 bases from V and 4 bases from J; bases unmatched to any gene: 6. This CDR3 is built from 16 residues. The CDR3 nucleotides are TGCGCCAGCAGCTTGGCTAGAGGGAGGGCCACCGGGGAGCTGTTTTTT. This gives the protein CASSLARGRATGELFF.

The chain couples TRBV5-1 to TRBJ2-3; D unresolved. V lost 4 bases, J lost 2 bases, and 5 bases lay in between. This CDR3 contains 12 residues. Germline CDR1 SGHRS, CDR2 YFSETQ. The CDR3 nucleotides are TGCGCCAGCAGCCCCAACACAGATACGCAGTATTTT. The encoded protein is CASSPNTDTQYF.

The chain joins TRBV5-1 to TRBJ2-3; the match to TRBD2 covers 7 bases. CDR3 size: 15 residues. The germline V gene has CDR1 SGHRS and CDR2 YFSETQ. The trim removed 0 bases at V and 6 bases at J, leaving 7 bases unmatched. The CDR3 here is CASSLDIMREDTQYF. The CDR3 DNA follows: TGCGCCAGCAGCTTGGATATTATGCGGGAGGATACGCAGTATTTT.

The chain joins TRBV7-4 to TRBJ1-5; 7 bases map to TRBD1. The CDR3 runs 13 residues. J gave up 2 bases and V 5 bases, and 0 bases lay outside the gene matches. Germline-derived CDR1 and CDR2 are SGHVT and SQSDAQ. Here the CDR3 reads CASSGTGNQPQHF. The CDR3 region has the DNA TGTGCCAGCAGCGGGACAGGCAATCAGCCCCAGCATTTT.

This chain uses TRBV5-1 with TRBJ2-5; 12 positions agree with TRBD1. The germline V gene encodes CDR1 SGHRS and CDR2 YFSETQ. Losses at the gene ends were 0 bases for V and 5 bases for J; bases not matched to a gene: 8. The CDR3 spans 17 residues. CDR3 residues: CASSLVRGQGAGETQYF. CDR3 nucleotide sequence: TGCGCCAGCAGCTTGGTTCGGGGACAGGGGGCCGGGGAGACCCAGTACTTC.